This TCR beta chain was found in a study of cytomegalovirus exposure and HLA in healthy donors. Looking at the study overall: The Caucasian-associated ancestry cluster held under 90% of roughly 370 genotyped donors.

The CDR3 has 14 amino acids. Germline loops: CDR1 SGHTA, CDR2 FQGNSA. V was shortened by 6 bases and J by 1 base, with 10 bases between the two germline ends. Both 60 Vbeta primers and 13 Jbeta primers went into the PCR. Profiled with immunoSEQ multiplex PCR; TCRdb holds only in-frame clones, not every one. The sample includes roughly 160,000 clones, about four fifths seen only once; the top ten take approximately 13%. The receptor was derived from a woman aged 45-65 years in good health and CMV-seronegative. Sequenced: PBMCs. The chain links TRBV7-2 to TRBJ1-5, with TRBD1 as a possible D gene (5 bases). The CDR3 nucleotides read TGTGCCAGCAGTTGGGGACTGAGCAATCAGCCCCAGCATTTT. This sequence encodes CASSWGLSNQPQHF.